This TCR beta chain emerged from a study of technical replicates of blood from a handful of donors. Sequencing used immunoSEQ multiplex PCR; TCRdb keeps in-frame clones, though not all of them. The data contain roughly 70,000 clones, 95% to 98% of them singletons. The J segment lost 4 bases and the V segment lost 1 base, leaving 3 bases of the junction unmatched. The germline V gene has CDR1 GTSNPN and CDR2 SVGIG (reference sequence). The CDR3 is 14 residues long. The sequence came from a human donor in good health. V is TRBV30 and J is TRBJ2-3; TRBD2 agrees at 9 bases. The sequenced material came from T cells isolated from PBMCs. CDR3 amino acids: CAWSGTSVADTQYF. Written as DNA, the CDR3 is TGTGCCTGGAGTGGGACTAGCGTGGCAGATACGCAGTATTTT.